These T cell receptor beta chains were read from a single sample in a study of cytomegalovirus exposure and HLA in healthy donors. The method was immunoSEQ multiplex PCR; TCRdb's version includes in-frame clones alone and lacks a portion of them. Altogether approximately 100,000 clones are present, approximately 70% being singletons, with the ten largest covering around 8.1%. Sequencing was done on a sample of PBMCs. Receptors originate from a man aged 35 to 55 in good health and CMV-seronegative. Both conserved end residues are part of each CDR3. The D gene is left open where the match is weak. Some rows mark clone size as missing; the rest say once, few, many or name a class of expanded clone.

clone size	V gene	J gene	D gene	CDR3 protein	CDR3 DNA
few	TRBV5-1	TRBJ2-1	.	CASSFGDPYNEQFF	TGCGCCAGCAGCTTTGGAGATCCCTACAATGAGCAGTTCTTC
.	TRBV4-1	TRBJ1-6	.	CASSPIQAYLESGSPLHF	TGCGCCAGCAGCCCCATTCAGGCGTATTTGGAGAGCGGTTCACCCCTCCACTTT
.	TRBV7-8	TRBJ2-2	TRBD1	CASSPRTGMNTGELFF	TGTGCCAGCAGCCCACGGACAGGGATGAACACCGGGGAGCTGTTTTTT
.	TRBV5-6	TRBJ2-7	TRBD1	CASSRDEGTGGPEQYF	TGTGCCAGCAGCCGGGATGAAGGGACAGGGGGCCCCGAGCAGTACTTC
.	TRBV10-3	TRBJ2-5	.	CAISETGQETQYF	TGTGCCATCAGTGAGACAGGGCAAGAGACCCAGTACTTC
.	TRBV9	TRBJ1-4	.	CASSVGSQVREKLFF	TGTGCCAGCAGCGTAGGATCGCAGGTTCGAGAAAAACTGTTTTTT
.	TRBV6-5	TRBJ2-2	TRBD1	CASSSGQMNTGELFF	TGTGCCAGCAGCTCGGGACAGATGAACACCGGGGAGCTGTTTTTT
.	TRBV29-1	TRBJ2-7	.	CSVDGGADYEQYF	TGCAGCGTTGATGGAGGCGCTGACTACGAGCAGTACTTC
.	TRBV6-1	TRBJ1-5	.	CASTTRRSLNQPQHF	TGTGCCAGCACCACAAGGAGGAGTCTCAATCAGCCCCAGCATTTT
.	TRBV5-4	TRBJ2-7	TRBD1	CASTGTGGYEQYF	TGTGCCAGCACCGGGACAGGGGGCTACGAGCAGTACTTC
.	TRBV2	TRBJ1-1	TRBD1	CASSVRRGPGTEAFF	TGTGCCAGCAGCGTACGGAGGGGGCCCGGCACTGAAGCTTTCTTT